This T cell receptor (beta chain) was documented in a study of blood T cell repertoires in COVID-19. Study context: Sources were T cells, B-cell-depleted T cells, or PBMCs; the material itself was cDNA or gDNA.

Produced via immunoSEQ multiplex PCR; TCRdb's table is partial and in-frame only. The table has 150,000 to 200,000 clones, around 80% seen once. Enrolled through a virtual design, the participants were between roughly 18 and 100 years of age and came from roughly 22 US areas. Participant-given clinical history determined each cohort assignment. Donors in Cohort 3 who had recovered were those with two negative PCRs, healthcare professional clearance, or resolution of their symptoms. Trimming removed 5 bases from V and 5 bases from J, with 10 bases in between. The CDR3 loop spans 12 amino acids. J is TRBJ2-7 and V is TRBV12-3 or TRBV12-4; D unclear. The sequenced sample was PBMCs or T cells enriched from blood (not recorded which). This receptor was identified in a man aged 45-60 years who had recovered from COVID-19. CDR3 bases: TGTGCCAGCAGTACGACACCGAACGAGCAGTACTTC. This gives the protein CASSTTPNEQYF.